The rows below give T cell receptor beta chains drawn from one sample of a study of tumor-infiltrating lymphocytes in primary liver carcinoma. TCRdb passed the multiplex PCR reads through MiXCR, listing each CDR3 protein once. In the table there are about 300,000 distinct CDR3 sequences, roughly two thirds of which are singletons. Sequencing was done on a sample of peripheral blood. The receptors were gathered from a man aged 35-49 years with primary liver carcinoma and hepatitis B virus infection. Each CDR3 is given with its conserved first and last residue. The D gene is left open where the match is weak. Expanded clones are given a class, and other clones once, few, many or no size at all.

>-|TRBV4-3|-|TRBJ2-3
CASSQVSGATDTQYF
TGCGCCAGCAGCCAAGTGAGCGGAGCCACAGATACGCAGTATTTT
>-|TRBV12-3/TRBV12-4|TRBD2|TRBJ2-2
CASSGLADQGTGELFF
TGTGCCAGCAGCGGACTAGCGGACCAAGGTACCGGGGAGCTGTTTTTT
>many|TRBV5-4|TRBD1|TRBJ2-1
CASSLGQGKKDEQFF
TGTGCCAGCAGCTTGGGACAGGGGAAGAAAGATGAGCAGTTCTTC
>many|TRBV4-1|-|TRBJ2-2
CASSRRTGELFF
TGCGCCAGCAGCCGTAGAACCGGGGAGCTGTTTTTT
>-|TRBV12-3/TRBV12-4|-|TRBJ1-3
CACSLGGTGNTIYF
TGTGCCTGCAGTTTGGGAGGGACTGGAAACACAATATATTTT
>-|TRBV5-1|-|TRBJ2-5
CASSLASSRGSAQYF
TGCGCCAGCAGCTTGGCGTCTTCTCGAGGTTCTGCCCAGTACTTC
>-|TRBV11-3|-|TRBJ1-1
CASSLGGVGTAEAFF
TGTGCCAGCAGCTTGGGGGGCGTGGGCACCGCTGAAGCTTTCTTT
>many|TRBV29-1|TRBD2|TRBJ2-3
CSARVAGGPFSTDTQYF
TGCAGCGCACGCGTAGCGGGAGGGCCCTTTAGCACAGATACGCAGTATTTT
>many|TRBV12-3/TRBV12-4|-|TRBJ2-3
CASSRVDGTDTQYF
TGTGCCAGCAGTCGCGTGGACGGGACAGATACGCAGTATTTT
>many|TRBV6-5|-|TRBJ2-6
CASSYGLRSGANVLTF
TGTGCCAGCAGTTACGGTTTAAGATCTGGGGCCAACGTCCTGACTTTC
>-|TRBV6-5|-|TRBJ1-3
CASRPKASGSTIYF
TGTGCCAGCAGGCCCAAAGCCTCTGGAAGCACCATATATTTT
>many|TRBV2|-|TRBJ2-5
CASSDKGPETQYF
TGTGCCAGCAGTGACAAGGGGCCCGAGACCCAGTACTTC
>-|TRBV10-3|-|TRBJ1-6
CAIGVRTENNSPLHF
TGTGCCATCGGCGTTAGGACAGAAAATAATTCACCCCTCCACTTT
>few|TRBV5-4|-|TRBJ1-1
CASHYGGENTEAFF
TGTGCCAGCCACTATGGAGGGGAAAACACTGAAGCTTTCTTT
>once|TRBV6-6|-|TRBJ2-4
CATSLGGTKNIQYF
TGTGCCACCTCTCTGGGGGGTACCAAAAACATTCAGTACTTC
>-|TRBV4-2|-|TRBJ1-2
CASSQSGVGIYGYTF
TGTGCCAGCAGCCAATCGGGGGTCGGGATCTATGGCTACACCTTC
>-|TRBV28|-|TRBJ1-1
CASAPPQGMDTEAFF
TGTGCCAGCGCCCCCCCACAGGGTATGGACACTGAAGCTTTCTTT
>-|TRBV4-3|-|TRBJ2-7
CASGQVPGPYEQYF
TGCGCCAGCGGCCAAGTTCCAGGCCCCTACGAGCAGTACTTC
>many|TRBV29-1|TRBD1|TRBJ1-5
CSARLQGSSNQPQHF
TGCAGCGCCCGGCTACAGGGGAGTAGCAATCAGCCCCAGCATTTT
>-|TRBV5-1|-|TRBJ2-1
CASSFNAESNEQFF
TGCGCCAGCAGCTTTAACGCAGAATCTAATGAGCAGTTCTTC
>many|TRBV29-1|TRBD1|TRBJ2-6
CSVEGQGAYGANVLTF
TGCAGCGTTGAGGGACAGGGGGCTTACGGGGCCAACGTCCTGACTTTC
>-|TRBV11-2|-|TRBJ2-1
CASSEPLGAGTGPFYNEQFF
TGTGCCAGCAGCGAGCCCCTTGGGGCGGGAACTGGCCCCTTCTACAATGAGCAGTTCTTC
>-|TRBV11-3|-|TRBJ2-7
CASSRGTYSEQYF
TGTGCCAGCAGCCGCGGGACCTACAGTGAGCAGTACTTC
>many|TRBV11-3|TRBD1|TRBJ2-5
CASSLRDRGRTGPF
TGTGCCAGCAGCTTAAGGGACAGGGGCCGCACCGGACCCTTC
>-|TRBV28|TRBD2|TRBJ2-4
CASSPSLAGGLIQYF
TGTGCCAGCAGTCCATCTCTAGCGGGAGGACTGATTCAGTACTTC
>-|TRBV11-1|-|TRBJ1-1
CASSPVRNTEAFF
TGTGCCAGCAGCCCCGTCAGGAACACCGAAGCTTTCTTT
>-|TRBV6-5|TRBD1|TRBJ2-3
CASSKTGYPSDTQYF
TGTGCCAGCAGTAAGACAGGGTATCCCTCAGATACGCAGTATTTT
>many|TRBV6-5|TRBD2|TRBJ2-2
CASTKGSSGSSGELFF
TGTGCCAGCACTAAGGGATCTAGCGGGAGTTCCGGGGAGCTGTTTTTT